The following is a T cell receptor beta chain sequence with its context. Its specificity is unknown. Only CD45RO-negative cells positively selected for CCR7 counted as naive CD8 cells, so terminally differentiated effector memory CD45RA+ cells were excluded. Those who donated were healthy HIV-negative adults, with no recent acute infections or vaccinations reported. This sample was taken from a study of shared clonotypes between healthy human individuals. Overall study findings and caveats: Relative to their counterparts shared across all four donors, non-shared clonotypes exhibited diminished generation probabilities. The sole specimen, blood, was sampled, and tissue repertoires likely differ.

V lost 5 bases and J 6 bases, leaving 14 bases between the germline ends. This CDR3 contains 13 residues. CDR1 is MRHNA and CDR2 is SNTAGT in the germline V gene. Some clones are missing from TCRdb's copy, which holds only in-frame ones; the method was immunoSEQ multiplex PCR. The table lists about 2 million clones, less than 95% of them singletons. The TCR sequence derives from a young man in good health. The specimen was naive CD8+ T cells sorted from blood. This chain uses TRBV6-4 with TRBJ2-7; TRBD2 might be the D (6 bases). DNA for the CDR3: TGTGCCAGCAGTTGGGACTCCAGGAGCGAGCAGTACTTC. Amino acid sequence: CASSWDSRSEQYF.